The source of this T cell receptor (beta chain) is a study of T-cell reconstitution after alpha-beta-depleted transplantation in children. The germline V gene encodes CDR1 ENHRY and CDR2 SYGVKD. This CDR3 region has 17 residues. Losses at the gene ends were 6 bases for V and 2 bases for J; bases not matched to a gene: 15. Unique molecular identifiers were incorporated during preparation of the TCRbeta library. TCRdb analysed the PCR reads with MiXCR anew, one entry per CDR3 protein. The sample lists some 600,000 distinct CDR3 sequences; roughly 15% were seen once. The receptor was derived from a human donor who donated a stem cell graft to a child with acute myeloid leukemia. This rearrangement joins TRBV10-3 to TRBJ2-5, with 7 bases fitting TRBD2. This sample comprised PBMCs from the stem cell graft donor, obtained from the stem cell graft. The CDR3: CAISARASAGVQETQYF. CDR3 DNA sequence: TGTGCCATCAGCGCCCGCGCTAGCGCGGGGGTTCAAGAGACCCAGTACTTC.